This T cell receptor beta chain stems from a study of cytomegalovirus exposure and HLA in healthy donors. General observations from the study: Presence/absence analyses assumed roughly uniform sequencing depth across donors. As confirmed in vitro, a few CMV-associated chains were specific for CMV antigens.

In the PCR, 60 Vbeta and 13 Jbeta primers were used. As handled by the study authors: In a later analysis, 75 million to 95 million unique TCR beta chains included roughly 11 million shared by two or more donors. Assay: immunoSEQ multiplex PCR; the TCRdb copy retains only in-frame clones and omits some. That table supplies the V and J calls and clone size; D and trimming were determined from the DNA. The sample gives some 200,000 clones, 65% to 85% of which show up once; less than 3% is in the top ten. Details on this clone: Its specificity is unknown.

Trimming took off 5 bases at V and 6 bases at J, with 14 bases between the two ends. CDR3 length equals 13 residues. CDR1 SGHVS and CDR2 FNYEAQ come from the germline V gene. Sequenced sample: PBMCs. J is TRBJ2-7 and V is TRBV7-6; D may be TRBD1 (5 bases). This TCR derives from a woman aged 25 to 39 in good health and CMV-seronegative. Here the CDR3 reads CASSQGSRLEQYF. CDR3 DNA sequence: TGTGCCAGCAGCCAGGGCTCTCGTCTCGAGCAGTACTTC.